Listed here are 21 T cell receptor beta chains from one sample, sequenced in a study of Ad26.COV2.S vaccination and SARS-CoV-2 variants. Described treatment: 15 to 20 received Ad26.COV2.S at low or high dose, single or two shots; a few received placebo; per-sample allocation not given. Sampling was performed 63 days after the first vaccine or placebo injection. Assay used: immunoSEQ multiplex PCR; TCRdb lists only in-frame clones, some missing. Of 400,000 to 450,000 clones listed, about 90% are singletons. The sample was peripheral blood, taken in a trial of Ad26.COV2.S vaccine versus placebo. Every receptor here comes from a person between 18 and 65 years old who received the Ad26.COV2.S COVID-19 vaccine or a placebo.

The chain couples TRBV7-2 to TRBJ1-4; perhaps TRBD1 as D (6 bases). The CDR3 totals 13 residues. The germline gives CDR1 SGHTA, CDR2 FQGNSA. The ends were cut back, 5 bases at V and 4 bases at J, with 8 bases in the middle. The CDR3 region is CASSRGHNEKLFF. CDR3 coding DNA: TGTGCCAGCAGCCGGGGACATAATGAAAAACTGTTTTTT. The full variable domain, rest sourced from reference TRBV7-2 and TRBJ1-4, is GAGVSQSPSNKVTEKGKDVELRCDPISGHTALYWYRQSLGQGLEFLIYFQGNSAPDKSGLPSDRFSAERTGGSVSTLTIQRTQQEDSAVYLCASSRGHNEKLFFGSGTQLSVL.

J is TRBJ2-5 and V is TRBV9; weak D call: TRBD2 (6 bases). CDR3 size: 15 residues. Trimming removed 1 base from V and 2 bases from J, with 12 bases in between. CDR1 SGDLS and CDR2 YYNGEE come from the germline V gene. As DNA, the CDR3 is TGTGCCAGCAGCGTAATCGCGGGGCCTCAAGAGACCCAGTACTTC. Its translation is CASSVIAGPQETQYF.

The V gene is TRBV15, the J gene TRBJ2-7, with TRBD1 identical over 8 bases. V was pared by 3 bases and J by 2 bases, with 6 bases of the junction left unmatched. The germline CDR1 and CDR2 sequences are LNHNV and YYDKDF (reference sequence). The CDR3 is made up of 15 amino acids. CDR3 sequence: CATSRGAGGPYEQYF. CDR3 nucleotides: TGTGCCACCAGCAGGGGCGCAGGGGGCCCCTACGAGCAGTACTTC.

This clone was observed a handful of times. The chain carries TRBV5-6 and TRBJ1-6; possibly TRBD1 for D (6 bases). The germline V and J ends were trimmed by 4 bases and 9 bases, with 14 bases remaining between them. The CDR3 sequence is 14 residues long. The V gene's germline CDR1 is SGHDT and CDR2 YYEEEE. The CDR3 sequence: CASSHDRLFSPLHF. Written as DNA, the CDR3 is TGTGCCAGCAGCCACGACAGGCTATTTTCACCCCTCCACTTT.

The chain combines TRBV27 with TRBJ2-7; D tentatively reads TRBD1 or TRBD2 (7 bases each). CDR1 is MNHEY, CDR2 SMNVEV, per germline (reference sequence). Trimming removed 5 bases at V and 6 bases at J, with 17 bases between. This CDR3 is built from 14 residues. DNA of the CDR3: TGTGCCAGCAGTCCCGCAGGGGGGGTCAGCGAGCAGTACTTC. This codes for CASSPAGGVSEQYF.

This clone was observed a handful of times. V and J are TRBV3-1 (or the pseudogene TRBV3-2) and TRBJ1-5; 8 nucleotides align to TRBD1. The CDR3 runs to 16 residues. The germline V gene has CDR1 LGHDT and CDR2 YNNKEL (reference sequence). The trim removed 2 bases at V and 4 bases at J, leaving 7 bases unmatched. CDR3 residues: CASSQYGTGFNQPQHF. CDR3 coding DNA: TGTGCCAGCAGCCAATATGGGACAGGTTTTAATCAGCCCCAGCATTTT.

The chain uses TRBV12-5 and TRBJ2-7, with TRBD2 matching over 11 bases. Germline values: CDR1 LGHNT, CDR2 FRNRAP. CDR3 size: 15 residues. The V segment lost 1 base and the J segment 5 bases; nucleotides outside the gene matches: 4. In nucleotides, the CDR3 is TGTGCTAGTGGTTTGGATGCTAGCGGGAGGAACGAGCAGTACTTC. Amino acids: CASGLDASGRNEQYF.

This clone was observed a single time. The chain joins TRBV7-8 to TRBJ1-1; D ambiguous. There are 15 residues in the CDR3. Trimming pared 2 bases from V and 2 bases from J, leaving 12 bases between. Germline assignment: CDR1 SGHVS and CDR2 FQNEAQ. CDR3 DNA sequence: TGTGCCAGCAGCTTAAGCTCAACGGTTAACACTGAAGCTTTCTTT. Protein: CASSLSSTVNTEAFF.

This sequence joins TRBV5-1 and TRBJ2-2; 8 nucleotides match TRBD2. This CDR3 comprises 16 residues. Germline-derived CDR1 and CDR2 are SGHRS and YFSETQ. The ends lost 4 bases at V and 5 bases at J; junction bases unmatched: 10. CDR3 coding DNA: TGCGCCAGCAGCGACCCGGGACTAGTGTATACCGGGGAGCTGTTTTTT. Protein sequence: CASSDPGLVYTGELFF.

The gene calls are TRBV7-9 and TRBJ1-1; weak D call: TRBD1 (5 bases). Trimming took 2 bases from V and 3 from J, leaving 16 bases between them. CDR1 and CDR2 (germline): SEHNR, FQNEAQ (reference sequence). There are 16 residues in the CDR3. The CDR3 reads CASSLSRGVPDTEAFF. CDR3 coding DNA: TGTGCCAGCAGCTTAAGTAGAGGGGTTCCCGACACTGAAGCTTTCTTT.

This chain links TRBV9 with TRBJ1-5; D not resolved. CDR3 size: 13 residues. The germline V gene has CDR1 SGDLS and CDR2 YYNGEE. The V and J ends lost 3 bases and 0 bases respectively, with 4 bases between them. The CDR3 sequence: CASSANSNQPQHF. In DNA, the CDR3 is TGTGCCAGCAGCGCCAATAGCAATCAGCCCCAGCATTTT.

The rearrangement links TRBV21-1 to TRBJ2-7; no check of the table's D call, TRBD1, against the DNA was made. TRBV21-1 is marked as a pseudogene. This CDR3 has 19 residues. The CDR3 reads CASSKEAIPVNGQTYEQYF. In nucleotides, the CDR3 is TGTGCCAGCAGCAAAGAGGCAATTCCCGTCAACGGACAGACCTACGAGCAGTACTTC.

CDR3 residues: CASSQDWQTNYEQYF. The CDR3 DNA follows: TGTGCCAGCAGCCAAGATTGGCAGACGAACTACGAGCAGTACTTC. This chain uses TRBV4-2 with TRBJ2-7; D is unclear. CDR3 size: 15 residues. CDR1 and CDR2 (germline): LGHNA, YNFKEQ. V was clipped by 0 bases and J by 3 bases, with 12 bases between them.

The chain carries TRBV3-1 (or the pseudogene TRBV3-2) and TRBJ2-2; 12 bases match TRBD2. Germline V gene sequence: CDR1 LGHDT, CDR2 YNNKEL (reference sequence). The CDR3 length is 20 residues. The ends lost 1 base at V and 8 bases at J; junction bases unmatched: 17. CDR3 sequence reads: CASSQVRFLTSGRERGELFF. The DNA for the CDR3 is TGTGCCAGCAGCCAAGTCCGGTTCCTGACTAGCGGGAGAGAGCGTGGGGAGCTGTTTTTT.

The V gene is TRBV21-1, the J gene TRBJ1-5; the table gives TRBD1 as D, unverified against the DNA. TRBV21-1 is shown as a pseudogene. This CDR3 has 20 amino acids. The CDR3 is CAQLVPRGLVLICSNQPQHF. The CDR3 DNA reads TGTGCCCAACTGGTCCCGAGGGGGCTTGTATTAATTTGTAGCAATCAGCCCCAGCATTTT.

The chain employs TRBV4-3 and TRBJ2-2, with 8 nucleotides matching TRBD1. The V segment lost 0 bases and the J segment 5 bases; nucleotides outside the gene matches: 5. The CDR3 totals 16 residues. Looked up from germline, CDR1 is LGHNA and CDR2 is YSLEER. CDR3 coding DNA: TGCGCCAGCAGCCAAGAGCCAGGGGGCAGGACCGGGGAGCTGTTTTTT. It translates to CASSQEPGGRTGELFF.

V and J are TRBV30 and TRBJ1-3, with unresolved D. CDR1 and CDR2 (germline): GTSNPN, SVGIG (reference sequence). The CDR3 loop spans 14 amino acids. The V end was cut by 2 bases, the J end by 0 bases, with 8 bases between. The CDR3 DNA sequence: TGTGCCTGGAGTCAAGGGAGCTCTGGAAACACCATATATTTT. Residues: CAWSQGSSGNTIYF.

The chain combines TRBV7-3 with TRBJ2-1, with TRBD2 matching 14 bases. The length of the CDR3 is 15 residues. Germline trimming cut 5 bases from V and 8 bases from J; bases unmatched to any gene: 5. The germline V gene encodes CDR1 SGHTA and CDR2 FQGTGA. The CDR3 DNA reads as TGTGCCAGCAGCCCGGGACTAGCGGGAGTCTATGAGCAGTTCTTC. It codes for CASSPGLAGVYEQFF.

The chain uses TRBV7-2 and TRBJ1-5; TRBD1 might be the D (6 bases). V was trimmed by 1 base and J by 2 bases, leaving 12 bases between them. From germline, CDR1 is SGHTA and CDR2 FQGNSA. The length of the CDR3 is 16 residues. CDR3 nucleotides: TGTGCCAGCAGCTTAGAACAGGGAGACGGCAATCAGCCCCAGCATTTT. It yields the protein CASSLEQGDGNQPQHF.

This clone was seen once. This same CDR3 is encoded by further DNA sequences in the sample. The chain carries TRBV19 and TRBJ2-5; 15 bases are shared with TRBD2. CDR3 length equals 16 residues. Trimming took 6 bases from V and 5 from J; bases not matched to a gene: 7. Germline values: CDR1 LNHDA, CDR2 SQIVND (reference sequence). DNA of the CDR3: TGTGCCAGTAGCATCTCAGGGACTAGCGGGAGGGAGACCCAGTACTTC. Translated, it gives CASSISGTSGRETQYF.

There are a few counts of this clone. The V gene is TRBV7-9, the J gene TRBJ1-5, with a tentative D call TRBD1 (5 bases). CDR1 is SEHNR, CDR2 FQNEAQ, per germline (reference sequence). The ends were cut back, 1 base at V and 3 bases at J, with 10 bases in the middle. There are 15 residues in the CDR3. CDR3 coding DNA: TGTGCCAGCAGCTTAGAAACAGGTCCCAATCAGCCCCAGCATTTT. It yields the protein CASSLETGPNQPQHF.